The T cell receptor (beta chain) described here comes from a study of naive CD8 T cells in extremely preterm neonates. Study at large: Adult ages are 25-50 years in the abstract, 20-50 in methods. Findings and caveats of the study: Compared with older groups, preterm CDR3s were shorter, with fewer N additions and less trimming. Preterm neonates shared more CDR3 nucleotide sequences (approximately 2.7%) than older groups.

Trimming took 6 bases from V and 7 from J; bases not matched to a gene: 14. The germline V gene has CDR1 MNHEY and CDR2 SMNVEV (reference sequence). This CDR3 has 16 amino acids. Repertoires were generated with immunoSEQ multiplex PCR, while TCRdb's copy carries only in-frame clones and drops some. The sample holds some 7,000 clones, just under 98% seen once. About this clone: The antigen remains unidentified.

The clonotype originates from a human donor in good health. Sequences were obtained from naive CD8+ T cells from blood. The rearrangement uses TRBV27 and TRBJ2-2; 7 nucleotides agree with TRBD1. CDR3: CASSTYRDRTLGELFF. For the CDR3, the DNA is TGTGCCAGCAGCACCTACCGGGACAGAACCCTCGGGGAGCTGTTTTTT.